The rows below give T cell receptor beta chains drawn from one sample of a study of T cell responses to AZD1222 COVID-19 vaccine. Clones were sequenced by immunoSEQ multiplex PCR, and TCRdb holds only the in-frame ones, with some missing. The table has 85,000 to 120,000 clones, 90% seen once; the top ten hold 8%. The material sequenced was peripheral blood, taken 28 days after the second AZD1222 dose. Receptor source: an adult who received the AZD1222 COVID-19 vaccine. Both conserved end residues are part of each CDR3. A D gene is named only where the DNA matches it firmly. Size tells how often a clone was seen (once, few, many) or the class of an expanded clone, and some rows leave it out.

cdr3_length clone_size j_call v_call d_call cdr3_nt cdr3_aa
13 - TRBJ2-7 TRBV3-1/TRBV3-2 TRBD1 TGTGCCAGCAGCCCAGGGACAGCCTACGAGCAGTACTTC CASSPGTAYEQYF
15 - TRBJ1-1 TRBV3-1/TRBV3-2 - TGTGCCAGCAGCCAAGATCCGGGGTGGACCACTGAAGCTTTCTTT CASSQDPGWTTEAFF
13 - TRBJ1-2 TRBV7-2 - TGTGCCAGCAGCTTCCGGGACACCGATGGCTACACCTTC CASSFRDTDGYTF
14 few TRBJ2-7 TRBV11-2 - TGTGCCAGCAGCTTAGACAGGGGCGGCGGCGAGCAGTACTTC CASSLDRGGGEQYF
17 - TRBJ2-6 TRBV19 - TGTGCCAGTAGCCTACCTCCACAGGGAACCGGGGCCAACGTCCTGACTTTC CASSLPPQGTGANVLTF
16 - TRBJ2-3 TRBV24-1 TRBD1 TGTGCCACCAGTGATGGACAGGGAAGGCCCACAGATACGCAGTATTTT CATSDGQGRPTDTQYF
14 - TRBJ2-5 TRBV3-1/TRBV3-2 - TGTGCCAGCAGCCAGACGCGGGGCCAAGAGACCCAGTACTTC CASSQTRGQETQYF
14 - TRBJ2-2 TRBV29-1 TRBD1 TGCAGCGTCCGCCGGACAGGGTCTACCGGGGAGCTGTTTTTT CSVRRTGSTGELFF
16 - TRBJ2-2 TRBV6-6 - TGTGCCAGCAGTTACTCGGGGGGCCGAAACACCGGGGAGCTGTTTTTT CASSYSGGRNTGELFF
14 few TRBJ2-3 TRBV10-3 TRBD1 TGTGCCATCAAGGGGGCGTTTAGCACAGATACGCAGTATTTT CAIKGAFSTDTQYF
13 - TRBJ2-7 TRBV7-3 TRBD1 TGTGCCAGCAGTGGGGGACAGGGATACGAGCAGTACTTC CASSGGQGYEQYF
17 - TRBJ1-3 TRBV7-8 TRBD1 TGTGCCAGCAGCCCTCCGACAGGGACCTACTCTGGAAACACCATATATTTT CASSPPTGTYSGNTIYF
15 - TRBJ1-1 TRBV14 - TGTGCCAGCAGCTTAGGGGTTCGGCAGAACACTGAAGCTTTCTTT CASSLGVRQNTEAFF
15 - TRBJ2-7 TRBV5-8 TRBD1 TGTGCCAGCAGCACAGGGGTCGGTGCCTCCTACGAGCAGTACTTC CASSTGVGASYEQYF
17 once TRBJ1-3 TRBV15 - TGTGCCACCAGCAGAAATGTCGCCAGGGTCTCTGGAAACACCATATATTTT CATSRNVARVSGNTIYF
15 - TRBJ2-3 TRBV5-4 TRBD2 TGTGCCAGCAGCCAAGCGGGGGGGGTGGCAGATACGCAGTATTTT CASSQAGGVADTQYF
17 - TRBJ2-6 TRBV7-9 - TGTGCCAGCAGCACCTCCTCGGACAGCTCTGGGGCCAACGTCCTGACTTTC CASSTSSDSSGANVLTF
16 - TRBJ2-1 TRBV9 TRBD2 TGTGCCAGCAGCGTCCGGACTAGCGGGGGATACAATGAGCAGTTCTTC CASSVRTSGGYNEQFF
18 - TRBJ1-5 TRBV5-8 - TGTGCCAGCAGCTTGAGGTCAGCTGGGGGGTATAGCAATCAGCCCCAGCATTTT CASSLRSAGGYSNQPQHF
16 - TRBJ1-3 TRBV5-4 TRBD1 TGTGCCAGCAGCTCCGGGACAGCGATCTCTGGAAACACCATATATTTT CASSSGTAISGNTIYF
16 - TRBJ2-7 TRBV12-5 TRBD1 TGTGCTAGTGGTTTGACATCGGACAGGTGGACCTACGAGCAGTACTTC CASGLTSDRWTYEQYF
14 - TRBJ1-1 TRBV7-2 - TGTGCCAGCAGCTTCTCGGGACGCGGAACTGAAGCTTTCTTT CASSFSGRGTEAFF
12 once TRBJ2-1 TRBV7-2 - TGTGCCAGCAGTTCTGTAGCGGTGAATCAGTTCTTC CASSSVAVNQFF
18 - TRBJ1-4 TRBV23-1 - TGCGCCAGCAGTCAAAACGTTTCCGATCGAGCAACTAATGAAAAACTGTTTTTT CASSQNVSDRATNEKLFF
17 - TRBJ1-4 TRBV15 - TGTGCCACCAGCAGAGATCGAATGCCCCCGCTAGGATTAGAACTGTTTTTT CATSRDRMPPLGLELFF
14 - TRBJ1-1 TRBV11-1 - TGTGCCAGCAGCCCCCTTCGGGAGGGGACTGAAGCTTTCTTT CASSPLREGTEAFF
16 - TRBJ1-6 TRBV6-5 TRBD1 TGTGCCAGCAGTTACGAGGGGGCCGGTAATAATTCACCCCTCCACTTT CASSYEGAGNNSPLHF
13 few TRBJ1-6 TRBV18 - TGTGCCAGCTCACCACAGGGGGAATCACCCCTCCACTTT CASSPQGESPLHF
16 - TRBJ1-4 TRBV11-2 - TGTGCCAGCAGCTTAGATCCATTCGGGGACCTTGGAAGACTGTTTTTT CASSLDPFGDLGRLFF
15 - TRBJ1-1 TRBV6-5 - TGTGCCAGCAGGGGCTTGGGGGGCTGGGACACTGAAGCTTTCTTT CASRGLGGWDTEAFF
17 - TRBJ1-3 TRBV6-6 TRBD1 TGTGCCAGCAGTCCAAAACAGGGGCAGAGTGCTGGAAACACCATATATTTT CASSPKQGQSAGNTIYF
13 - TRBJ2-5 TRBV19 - TGTGCCAGCCAGTTGAGGGGGGAGGAGACCCAGTACTTC CASQLRGEETQYF
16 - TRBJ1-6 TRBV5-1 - TGCGCCAGCAGCTTGTCTCCAGGGAGGAATAATTCACCCCTCCACTTT CASSLSPGRNNSPLHF
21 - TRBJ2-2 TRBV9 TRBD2 TGTGCCAGCAGCGTAAAGAAGGGGGAACGTGTTAGGACTAGCGGTCCCGGGGAGCTGTTTTTT CASSVKKGERVRTSGPGELFF
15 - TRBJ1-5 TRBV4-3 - TGCGCCAGCAGCCTACCGGGACTTTCCCATCAGCCCCAGCATTTT CASSLPGLSHQPQHF
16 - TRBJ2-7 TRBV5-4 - TGTGCCAGCAGCCCCCGCGGACAGACACAACCCTACGAGCAGTACTTC CASSPRGQTQPYEQYF
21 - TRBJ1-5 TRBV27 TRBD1 TGTGCCAGCAGTCCTTTTAGGGGATCCGGGACAGCAGTTTATAGCAATCAGCCCCAGCATTTT CASSPFRGSGTAVYSNQPQHF
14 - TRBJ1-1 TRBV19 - TGTGCCAGTAGTATACAGCAGCGGGGCACTGAAGCTTTCTTT CASSIQQRGTEAFF
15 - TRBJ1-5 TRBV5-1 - TGCGCCAGCAGCGCGGGAGTGGATAGCAATCAGCCCCAGCATTTT CASSAGVDSNQPQHF
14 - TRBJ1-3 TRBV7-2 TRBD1 TGTGCCAGCAGTCCAGGGGGAGGTGGAAACACCATATATTTT CASSPGGGGNTIYF
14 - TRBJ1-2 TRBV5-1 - TGCGCCAGCAGTTCCCTCGGGGACCACTATGGCTACACCTTC CASSSLGDHYGYTF
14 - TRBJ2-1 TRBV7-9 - TGTGCCAGCAGCTCGTCCCGCGGTTACAATGAGCAGTTCTTC CASSSSRGYNEQFF
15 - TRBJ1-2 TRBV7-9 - TGTGCCAGCAGCCCGCTTGGGGCTCCATTCTATGGCTACACCTTC CASSPLGAPFYGYTF
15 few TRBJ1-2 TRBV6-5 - TGTGCCAGCAGTTACAGCTCGGGGCGTGACTATGGCTACACCTTC CASSYSSGRDYGYTF
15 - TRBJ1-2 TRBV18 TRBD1 TGTGCCAGCTCACCTTACCGGGACAGGGAAAATGGCTACACCTTC CASSPYRDRENGYTF